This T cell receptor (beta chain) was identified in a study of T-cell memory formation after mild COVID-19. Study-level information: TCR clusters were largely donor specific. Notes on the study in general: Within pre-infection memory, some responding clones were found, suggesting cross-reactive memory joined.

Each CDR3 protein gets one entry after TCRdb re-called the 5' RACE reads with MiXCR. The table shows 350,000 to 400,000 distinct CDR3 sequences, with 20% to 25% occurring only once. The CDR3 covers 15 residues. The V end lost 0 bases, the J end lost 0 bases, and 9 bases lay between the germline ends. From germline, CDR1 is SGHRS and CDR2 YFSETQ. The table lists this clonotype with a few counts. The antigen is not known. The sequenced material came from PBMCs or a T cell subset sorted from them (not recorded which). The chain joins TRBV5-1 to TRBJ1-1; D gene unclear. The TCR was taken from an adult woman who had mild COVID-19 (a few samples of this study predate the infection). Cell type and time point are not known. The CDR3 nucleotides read TGCGCCAGCAGCTTGGATCAGACACTGAACACTGAAGCTTTCTTT. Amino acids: CASSLDQTLNTEAFF.